The sequence of this TCR beta chain was determined in a study of blood T cell repertoires in COVID-19. Across the study: Material from acute and convalescent COVID-19 was sourced from the United States, Italy and Spain. T cells, B-cell-depleted T cells, or PBMCs supplied cDNA or gDNA.

The germline gives CDR1 MNHEY, CDR2 SVGAGI. Trimming took off 7 bases at V and 2 bases at J, with 12 bases between the two ends. This CDR3 has 13 residues. Participants, about 18 to 90 years old, spanned approximately 26 US areas. Participant-given clinical history determined each cohort assignment. Clones were read by immunoSEQ multiplex PCR, and TCRdb kept only the in-frame ones, dropping some. The sample shows under 300,000 clones, roughly 87% of them seen only once. The clonotype originates from a woman aged 25 to 45 with acute COVID-19. V and J are TRBV6-5 and TRBJ2-7; D might be TRBD1 (7 bases). Specimen: PBMCs or T cells enriched from blood (not recorded which). The CDR3 protein is CASNQGGTYEQYF. For the CDR3, the DNA is TGTGCCAGCAACCAGGGGGGAACCTACGAGCAGTACTTC.